Below, 10 T cell receptor beta chains from the same sample are listed, as sequenced in a study of low-dose radiotherapy and immunotherapy resistance in tumors. Priming of first-strand cDNA relied on TRAV- and TRBV-specific primers (covering alpha and beta chains). TCRs were put through roughly 20 PCR cycles of amplification with Phusion. A constant-region primer and the V-primer adapter served as the primer pair. TCRdb re-called the reads with MiXCR, one entry per CDR3 protein. The sample shows around 14,000 distinct CDR3 sequences, roughly 50% of them seen only once. Receptors originate from a human donor with advanced metastatic prostate, ovarian, gallbladder or colorectal cancer (not recorded which). This table probably holds off-target reads from a library built for another chain.

This CDR3 is CASSLGGGKNTGELFF. The CDR3 DNA is TGTGCCAGCAGCTTGGGCGGCGGGAAGAACACCGGGGAGCTGTTTTTT. V gene TRBV5-4 combines with J gene TRBJ2-2; TRBD2 might be the D (6 bases). This CDR3 has 16 residues. Germline-derived CDR1 and CDR2 are SGHNT and YYREEE (reference sequence). Trimming removed 0 bases at V and 1 base at J, with 10 bases between.

The chain joins TRBV6-2 or TRBV6-3 to TRBJ2-2; D call uncertain. CDR1 and CDR2 from the germline V gene are MNHEY and SVGEGT. The CDR3 length is 13 residues. V lost 1 base and J lost 2, with 2 bases in between. CDR3 DNA: TGTGCCAGCAGTTACTACAACACCGGGGAGCTGTTTTTT. This translates into CASSYYNTGELFF.

The V and J genes are TRBV2 and TRBJ1-1, with D uncertain. The V gene lost 6 bases and the J gene lost 0 bases, with 11 bases spanning the gap. Looked up from germline, CDR1 is SNHLY and CDR2 is FYNNEI. This CDR3 region has 14 residues. DNA of the CDR3: TGTGCCAGCAGCCTCGGAAGGCTGAACACTGAAGCTTTCTTT. Encoded protein: CASSLGRLNTEAFF.

This clonotype showed up just a few times. This sequence joins TRBV5-1 and TRBJ1-6; TRBD1 aligns across 9 bases. CDR1 is SGHRS and CDR2 is YFSETQ in the germline V gene. The CDR3 runs to 16 residues. V shed 4 bases, J shed 4 bases, and the junction held 6 bases outside the gene matches. DNA of the CDR3: TGCGCCAGCAGCCGGGAGGGACAGGGTTATAATTCACCCCTCCACTTT. Encoded protein: CASSREGQGYNSPLHF.

The rearrangement uses TRBV6-2 or TRBV6-3 and TRBJ2-5; the match to TRBD2 covers 12 bases. With V trimmed by 4 bases and J by 7 bases, 22 bases remained unmatched. Germline values: CDR1 MNHEY, CDR2 SVGEGT. The CDR3 sequence is 20 residues long. The CDR3 reads CASSFPRTSGVLAEGVTQYF. As DNA, the CDR3 is TGTGCCAGCAGTTTCCCAAGGACTAGCGGGGTCCTGGCGGAGGGCGTGACCCAGTACTTC.

This chain connects TRBV12-3 or TRBV12-4 to TRBJ2-3, with D uncertain. The CDR3 runs 16 residues. V was cut by 6 bases and J by 1 base, with 17 bases left in between. The CDR3 nucleotides are TGTGCCAGCAGCCGCTTGGATCTCCTCGGCACAGATACGCAGTATTTT. Its protein product is CASSRLDLLGTDTQYF.

Only one count was recorded for this clonotype. This chain's CDR3 is CASSSISTVSEQYF. The CDR3 DNA follows: TGTGCCAGCAGCTCCATCTCCACAGTTAGCGAGCAGTACTTC. This chain links TRBV11-2 with TRBJ2-7; no reliable D call. Trimming pared 4 bases from V and 6 bases from J, leaving 16 bases between. This CDR3 spans 14 amino acids. The germline gives CDR1 SGHAT, CDR2 FQNNGV.

This rearrangement joins TRBV5-1 to TRBJ2-3, with unresolved D. The germline CDR1 and CDR2 sequences are SGHRS and YFSETQ. The CDR3 totals 15 residues. Trimming took 4 bases from V and 4 from J, leaving 16 bases between them. CDR3 amino acids: CASSKTTRSSDTQYF. CDR3 bases: TGCGCCAGCAGCAAAACGACCAGGTCTTCAGATACGCAGTATTTT.

The chain joins TRBV27 to TRBJ2-1; D may be TRBD2 (6 bases). CDR3 length: 14 amino acids. The V and J ends lost 5 bases and 9 bases respectively, with 17 bases between them. The germline CDR1 and CDR2 sequences are MNHEY and SMNVEV (reference sequence). The CDR3 here is CASSARQWRGEQFF. CDR3 in DNA: TGTGCCAGCAGTGCCCGACAGTGGAGGGGTGAGCAGTTCTTC.

The CDR3 nucleotides read TGTGCCAGCAGGACGACCGGGACGGGCCAGTACTTC. It is translated as CASRTTGTGQYF. This rearrangement joins TRBV2 to TRBJ2-5; D tentatively fits TRBD1 or TRBD2 (5 bases each). CDR1 SNHLY and CDR2 FYNNEI come from the germline V gene. The V and J ends lost 6 bases and 10 bases respectively, with 15 bases between them. The CDR3 consists of 12 residues.